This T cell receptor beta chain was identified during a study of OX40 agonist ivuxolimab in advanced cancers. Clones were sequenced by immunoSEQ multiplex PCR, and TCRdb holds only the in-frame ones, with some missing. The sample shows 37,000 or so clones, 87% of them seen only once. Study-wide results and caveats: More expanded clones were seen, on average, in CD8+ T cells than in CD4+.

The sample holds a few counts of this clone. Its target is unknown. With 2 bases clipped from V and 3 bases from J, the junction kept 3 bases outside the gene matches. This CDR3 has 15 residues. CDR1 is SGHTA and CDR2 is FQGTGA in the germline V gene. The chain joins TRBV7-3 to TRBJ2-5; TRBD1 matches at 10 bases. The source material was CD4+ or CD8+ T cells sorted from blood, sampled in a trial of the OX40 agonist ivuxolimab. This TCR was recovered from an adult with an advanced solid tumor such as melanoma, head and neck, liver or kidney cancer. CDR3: CASSLAGTGEETQYF. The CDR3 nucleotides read TGTGCCAGCAGCTTAGCGGGGACAGGGGAAGAGACCCAGTACTTC.